What follows are 3 T cell receptor beta chains derived from one specimen sequenced in a study of a mutant IDH1 vaccine in newly diagnosed glioma (dated by TCRdb to the early 2020s). The library was generated by the immunoSEQ multiplex PCR assay. What TCRdb holds here is the immuneACCESS table cut down to in-frame rearrangements. Part of the clones is not present; checked against another copy, under half of the missing clones reflect an unresolved V gene, and the others are unexplained. The sample data list 20,000 to 25,000 clones, and 82% of these were observed just once. The ten largest clones capture under 15% of the sample. The antigens these receptors bind are not known. The time point label for this specimen denotes: week 23, last vaccination. A 20-mer mutant IDH1 peptide at 300 micrograms in Montanide made up each vaccine dose, which was injected subcutaneously together with topical imiquimod.

Sample: PBMCs, taken from a glioma patient whose treatment included an IDH1 peptide vaccine. The receptors come from a young man with glioma.

This clone has just a few counts. The chain employs TRBV5-4 and TRBJ1-1, with D tentatively TRBD1 (6 bases). CDR3 size: 15 residues. V lost 3 bases to trimming and J lost 6 bases, with 18 bases between them. Germline V lookup: CDR1 SGHNT, CDR2 YYREEE (reference sequence). The CDR3 sequence is CASSSPGQGVAEAFF. The DNA of the CDR3 is TGTGCCAGCAGCTCTCCGGGACAAGGCGTGGCTGAAGCTTTCTTT.

This clone was counted a few times. V and J are TRBV2 and TRBJ1-1; D gene uncertain. Trimming removed 4 bases from V and 9 bases from J, with 6 bases in between. The CDR3 has 10 amino acids. CDR1 and CDR2 from the germline V gene are SNHLY and FYNNEI. Here the CDR3 DNA reads TGTGCCAGCAGTGCAACTAAAGCTTTCTTT. Translating it yields CASSATKAFF.

The J gene is TRBJ1-1, the V gene TRBV19; D is possibly TRBD1 (5 bases). CDR3 size: 13 residues. Germline loops: CDR1 LNHDA, CDR2 SQIVND (reference sequence). With 6 bases removed from V and 1 base from J, the gap between germline ends came to 9 bases. The CDR3 protein is CASRGLGNTEAFF. For the CDR3, the DNA is TGTGCCAGTAGGGGACTTGGGAACACTGAAGCTTTCTTT.